The 9 T cell receptor beta chains listed next were all sequenced from one sample in a study of cytomegalovirus exposure and HLA in healthy donors. The PCR made use of 60 Vbeta and 13 Jbeta primers. Produced via immunoSEQ multiplex PCR; TCRdb's table is partial and in-frame only. The sample consists of 100,000 to 150,000 clones, approximately 80% of them appearing once. Sequenced material: PBMCs. The source of these receptors is a woman between 18 and 29 years old in good health and CMV-seronegative.

The chain uses TRBV19 and TRBJ2-5, with D possibly being TRBD1 (5 bases). This CDR3 is built from 15 residues. Germline V gene data show CDR1 as LNHDA and CDR2 as SQIVND (reference sequence). V gave up 5 bases and J gave up 0 bases, with 13 bases separating them. The DNA of the CDR3 is TGTGCCAGTAGTTCAATCCGACAGCACCAAGAGACCCAGTACTTC. As protein: CASSSIRQHQETQYF.

The chain joins TRBV6-1 to TRBJ2-5, with a weak D call TRBD2 (6 bases). The CDR3 length is 14 residues. CDR1 and CDR2 from the germline V gene are MNHNS and SASEGT. V dropped 2 bases and J dropped 11 bases, with 18 bases sitting between them. CDR3 in DNA: TGTGCCAGCAGTGAACTAGGCTCCCCACGGGAGCAGTACTTC. Protein: CASSELGSPREQYF.

This chain joins TRBV29-1 and TRBJ2-1, with 7 bases fitting TRBD1. CDR3 length: 14 amino acids. From germline, CDR1 is SQVTM and CDR2 ANQGSEA. DNA for the CDR3: TGCACCTCGGGGAGAGGGGACAGTTGGAATGAGCAGTTCTTC. As protein: CTSGRGDSWNEQFF.

This clone was counted a few times. V and J are TRBV7-2 and TRBJ2-5, with D perhaps matching TRBD2 (7 bases). The V and J ends lost 7 bases and 7 bases respectively, with 28 bases between them. The CDR3 is 17 residues long. CDR1 and CDR2 from the germline V gene are SGHTA and FQGNSA. For the CDR3, the DNA is TGTGCCAGCACCGGGGGGCTTGATACCCTCTTGGCGGGGACCCAGTACTTC. Its translation is CASTGGLDTLLAGTQYF.

V gene TRBV30 combines with J gene TRBJ1-5; D remains unclear. CDR1 and CDR2 from the germline V gene are GTSNPN and SVGIG (reference sequence). With 2 bases removed from V and 5 bases from J, the gap between germline ends came to 13 bases. CDR3 length: 14 amino acids. DNA of the CDR3: TGTGCCTGGAGTCCGGGGATCATGGATCAGCCCCAGCATTTT. Its translation: CAWSPGIMDQPQHF. The full variable domain, its missing parts supplied by reference TRBV30 and TRBJ1-5, is SQTIHQWPATLVQPVGSPLSLECTVEGTSNPNLYWYRQAAGRGLQLLFYSVGIGQISSEVPQNLSASRPQDRQFILSSKKLLLSDSGFYLCAWSPGIMDQPQHFGDGTRLSIL.

The rearrangement uses TRBV11-2 and TRBJ2-5; 7 bases agree with TRBD1. The V segment lost 3 bases and the J segment 2 bases; nucleotides outside the gene matches: 6. The germline V gene encodes CDR1 SGHAT and CDR2 FQNNGV. This CDR3 spans 15 amino acids. This CDR3 reads CASSFPRGQQETQYF. The CDR3 DNA is TGTGCCAGCAGCTTCCCACGGGGACAGCAAGAGACCCAGTACTTC. Looking up the rest from reference TRBV11-2 and TRBJ2-5 gives the full variable domain: EAGVAQSPRYKIIEKRQSVAFWCNPISGHATLYWYQQILGQGPKLLIQFQNNGVVDDSQLPKDRFSAERLKGVDSTLKIQPAKLEDSAVYLCASSFPRGQQETQYFGPGTRLLVL.

The chain employs TRBV13 and TRBJ2-5; 12 bases are a match to TRBD2. This CDR3 comprises 14 residues. In germline, CDR1 is PRHDT, CDR2 FYEKMQ (reference sequence). The V gene end was trimmed by 5 bases and the J gene end by 8 bases; junction bases not matched to a gene: 6. CDR3 in DNA: TGTGCCAGCAGCGCGGGACTAGCGGGCCCCACCCAGTACTTC. It encodes CASSAGLAGPTQYF.

Written as DNA, the CDR3 is TGCGCCAGCAGCCCCGGGTGGAGCGGAGGGCAAGAGACCCAGTACTTC. It specifies CASSPGWSGGQETQYF. This rearrangement joins TRBV5-1 to TRBJ2-5; maybe TRBD2 (6 bases). The CDR3 covers 16 residues. Looked up from germline, CDR1 is SGHRS and CDR2 is YFSETQ. V lost 4 bases, J lost 2 bases, and 18 bases lay in between.

The chain links TRBV19 to TRBJ2-2, with D possibly matching TRBD1 (6 bases). Trimming removed 4 bases at V and 3 bases at J, with 12 bases between. The germline V gene encodes CDR1 LNHDA and CDR2 SQIVND (reference sequence). The CDR3 sequence is 15 residues long. The DNA of the CDR3 is TGTGCCAGTAGTACGCGACAGGTGTACACCGGGGAGCTGTTTTTT. This codes for CASSTRQVYTGELFF.